The clone carrying this T cell receptor (beta chain) appeared a single time. The antigen is not known. These data come from a study of Ad26.COV2.S vaccination and SARS-CoV-2 variants. Overall study context: By the intramuscular route, Ad26.COV2.S was given once, or twice 56 days apart. Overall study findings and caveats: Vaccinees displayed broader spike-specific TCR repertoires than placebo recipients.

Profiling relied on immunoSEQ multiplex PCR, and the TCRdb table lists in-frame clones only, not all of them. Here the sample spans about 400,000 clones, more than 75% being singletons. Noted treatment: around 19 received Ad26.COV2.S at low or high dose, single or two shots; roughly five received placebo; per-sample allocation not given. Vaccine and placebo recipients were sampled on day 63 after the first injection. Built on an Ad26 vector, the vaccine expressed Wuhan-strain SARS-CoV-2 spike. This CDR3 spans 12 amino acids. Germline V CDR1 and CDR2: MDHEN, SYDVKM. The V gene is TRBV28, the J gene TRBJ2-2; 11 nucleotides align to TRBD2. This sequence originates from a person between 18 and 65 years old who received the Ad26.COV2.S COVID-19 vaccine or a placebo. Sequences were derived from peripheral blood, sampled in a trial of Ad26.COV2.S vaccine versus placebo. The CDR3 DNA follows: TGTGCTCCACTAGCGGGGGCCGGGGAGCTGTTTTTT. This translates into CAPLAGAGELFF.